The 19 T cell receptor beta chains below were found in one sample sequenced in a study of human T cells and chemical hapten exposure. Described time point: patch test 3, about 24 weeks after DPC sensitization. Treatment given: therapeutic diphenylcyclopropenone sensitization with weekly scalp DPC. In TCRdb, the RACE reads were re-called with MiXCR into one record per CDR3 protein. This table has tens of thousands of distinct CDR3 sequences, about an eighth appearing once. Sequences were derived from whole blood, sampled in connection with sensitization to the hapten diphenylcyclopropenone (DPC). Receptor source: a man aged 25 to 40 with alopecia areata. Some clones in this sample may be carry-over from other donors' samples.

The CDR3 DNA reads TGTGCCATCAGTGAGTTCAGGGGGAGCAATCAGCCCCAGCATTTT. It specifies CAISEFRGSNQPQHF. V usage is TRBV10-3 and J usage is TRBJ1-5; TRBD1 matches at 7 bases. V lost 1 base, J lost 1 base, and 1 base stayed unmatched. Germline V gene sequence: CDR1 ENHRY, CDR2 SYGVKD. The CDR3 spans 15 residues.

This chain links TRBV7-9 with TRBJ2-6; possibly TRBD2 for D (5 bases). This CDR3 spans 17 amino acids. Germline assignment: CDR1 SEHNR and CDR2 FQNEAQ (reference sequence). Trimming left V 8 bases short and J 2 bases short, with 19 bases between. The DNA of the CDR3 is TGTGCCAGCGCCCGTCGGGAACTCTCTCCTGGGGCCAACGTCCTGACTTTC. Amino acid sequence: CASARRELSPGANVLTF.

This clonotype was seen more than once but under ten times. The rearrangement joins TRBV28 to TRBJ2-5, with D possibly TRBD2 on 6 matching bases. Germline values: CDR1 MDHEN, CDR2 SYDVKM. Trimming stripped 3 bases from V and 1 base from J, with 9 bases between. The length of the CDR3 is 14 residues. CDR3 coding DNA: TGTGCCAGCAGTTTCCTAGCGCTCCAAGAGACCCAGTACTTC. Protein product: CASSFLALQETQYF.

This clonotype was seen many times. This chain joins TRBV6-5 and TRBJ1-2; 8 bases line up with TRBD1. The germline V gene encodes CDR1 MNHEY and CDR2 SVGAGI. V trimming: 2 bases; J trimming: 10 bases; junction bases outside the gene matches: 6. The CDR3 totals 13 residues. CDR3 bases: TGTGCCAGCAGTTACGCGGACAGGGAGGACTACACCTTC. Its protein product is CASSYADREDYTF.

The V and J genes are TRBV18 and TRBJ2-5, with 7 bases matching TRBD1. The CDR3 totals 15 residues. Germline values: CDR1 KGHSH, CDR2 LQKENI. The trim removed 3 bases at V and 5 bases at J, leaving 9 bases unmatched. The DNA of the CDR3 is TGTGCCAGCTCACCTCGACAGGGCTCTCAGGAGACCCAGTACTTC. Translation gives CASSPRQGSQETQYF.

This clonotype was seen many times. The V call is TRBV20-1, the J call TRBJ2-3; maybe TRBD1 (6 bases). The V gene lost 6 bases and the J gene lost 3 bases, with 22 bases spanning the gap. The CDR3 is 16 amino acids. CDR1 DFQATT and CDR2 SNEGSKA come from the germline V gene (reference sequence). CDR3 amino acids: CSAPGTPEGLTDTQYF. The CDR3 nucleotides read TGCAGTGCCCCAGGGACACCAGAAGGTTTGACAGATACGCAGTATTTT.

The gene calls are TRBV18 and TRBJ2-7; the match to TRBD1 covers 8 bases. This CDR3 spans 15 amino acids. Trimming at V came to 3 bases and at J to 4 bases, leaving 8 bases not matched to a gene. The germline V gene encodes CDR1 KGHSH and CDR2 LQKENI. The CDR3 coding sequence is TGTGCCAGCTCACCGAGGCAGGGGGCGGGTTACGAGCAGTACTTC. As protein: CASSPRQGAGYEQYF.

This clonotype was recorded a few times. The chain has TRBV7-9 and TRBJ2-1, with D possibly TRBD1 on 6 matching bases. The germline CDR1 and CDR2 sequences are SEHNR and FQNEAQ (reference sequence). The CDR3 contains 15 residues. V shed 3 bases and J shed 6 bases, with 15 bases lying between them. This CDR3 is CASSLKAGDPNEQFF. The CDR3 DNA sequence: TGTGCCAGCAGCTTGAAGGCAGGGGACCCCAATGAGCAGTTCTTC.

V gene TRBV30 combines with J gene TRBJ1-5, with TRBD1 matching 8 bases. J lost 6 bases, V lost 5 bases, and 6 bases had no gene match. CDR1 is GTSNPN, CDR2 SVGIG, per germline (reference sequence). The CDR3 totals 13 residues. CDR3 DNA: TGTGCCTGGGGCGGACAGGGTTCTCAGCCCCAGCATTTT. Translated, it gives CAWGGQGSQPQHF. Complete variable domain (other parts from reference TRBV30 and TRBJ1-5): SQTIHQWPATLVQPVGSPLSLECTVEGTSNPNLYWYRQAAGRGLQLLFYSVGIGQISSEVPQNLSASRPQDRQFILSSKKLLLSDSGFYLCAWGGQGSQPQHFGDGTRLSIL.

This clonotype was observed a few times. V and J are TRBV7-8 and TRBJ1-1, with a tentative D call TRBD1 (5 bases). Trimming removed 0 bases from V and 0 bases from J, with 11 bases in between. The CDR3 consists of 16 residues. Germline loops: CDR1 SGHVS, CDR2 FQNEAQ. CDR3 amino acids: CASSLAGPTMNTEAFF. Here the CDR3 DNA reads TGTGCCAGCAGCTTAGCGGGACCGACCATGAACACTGAAGCTTTCTTT. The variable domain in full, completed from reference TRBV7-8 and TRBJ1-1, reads GAGVSQSPRYKVAKRGQDVALRCDPISGHVSLFWYQQALGQGPEFLTYFQNEAQLDKSGLPSDRFFAERPEGSVSTLKIQRTQQEDSAVYLCASSLAGPTMNTEAFFGQGTRLTVV.

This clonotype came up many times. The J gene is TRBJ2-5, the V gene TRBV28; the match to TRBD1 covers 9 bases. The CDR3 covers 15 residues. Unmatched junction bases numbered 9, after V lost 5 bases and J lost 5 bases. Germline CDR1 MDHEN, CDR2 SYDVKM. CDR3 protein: CASSTTGGLLETQYF. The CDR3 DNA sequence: TGTGCCAGCAGTACGACAGGGGGTCTACTGGAGACCCAGTACTTC. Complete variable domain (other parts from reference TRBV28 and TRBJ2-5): DVKVTQSSRYLVKRTGEKVFLECVQDMDHENMFWYRQDPGLGLRLIYFSYDVKMKEKGDIPEGYSVSREKKERFSLILESASTNQTSMYLCASSTTGGLLETQYFGPGTRLLVL.

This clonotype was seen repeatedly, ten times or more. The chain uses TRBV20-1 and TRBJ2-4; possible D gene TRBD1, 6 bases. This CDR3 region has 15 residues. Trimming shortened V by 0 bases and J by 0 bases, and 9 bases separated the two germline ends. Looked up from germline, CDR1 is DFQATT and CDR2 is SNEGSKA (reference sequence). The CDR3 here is CSARDPGVAKNIQYF. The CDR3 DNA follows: TGCAGTGCTAGAGATCCAGGGGTAGCCAAAAACATTCAGTACTTC.

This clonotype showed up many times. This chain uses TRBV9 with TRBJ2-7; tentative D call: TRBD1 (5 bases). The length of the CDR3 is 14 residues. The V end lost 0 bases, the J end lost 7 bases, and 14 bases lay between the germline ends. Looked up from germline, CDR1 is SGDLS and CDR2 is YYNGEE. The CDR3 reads CASSVDGWTLEQYF. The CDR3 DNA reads TGTGCCAGCAGCGTAGACGGTTGGACACTTGAGCAGTACTTC.

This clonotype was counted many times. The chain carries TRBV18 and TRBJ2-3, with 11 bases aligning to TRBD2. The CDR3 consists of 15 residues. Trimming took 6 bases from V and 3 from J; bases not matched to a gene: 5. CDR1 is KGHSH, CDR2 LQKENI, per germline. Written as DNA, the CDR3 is TGTGCCAGCTCGCGGGGACTAGCGGTAACAGATACGCAGTATTTT. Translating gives CASSRGLAVTDTQYF.

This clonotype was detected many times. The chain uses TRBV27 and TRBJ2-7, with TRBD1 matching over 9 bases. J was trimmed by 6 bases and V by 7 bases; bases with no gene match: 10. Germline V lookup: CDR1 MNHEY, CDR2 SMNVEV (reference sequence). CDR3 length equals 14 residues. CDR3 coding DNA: TGTGCCAGCACGCCAACAGGGGGCCAGCTCGAGCAGTACTTC. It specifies CASTPTGGQLEQYF.

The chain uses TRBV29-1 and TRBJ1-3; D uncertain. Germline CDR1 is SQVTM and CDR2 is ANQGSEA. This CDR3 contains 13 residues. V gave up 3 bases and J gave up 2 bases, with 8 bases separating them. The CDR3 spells CSVEDGPGNTIYF. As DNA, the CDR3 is TGCAGCGTTGAGGACGGTCCTGGAAACACCATATATTTT.

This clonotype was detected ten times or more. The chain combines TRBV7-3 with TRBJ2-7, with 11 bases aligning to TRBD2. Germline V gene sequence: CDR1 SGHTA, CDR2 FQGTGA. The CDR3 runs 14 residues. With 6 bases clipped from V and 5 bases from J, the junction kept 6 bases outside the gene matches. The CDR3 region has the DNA TGTGCCAGCAGGCAAGGACTAGCGGGCGACGAGCAGTACTTC. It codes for CASRQGLAGDEQYF. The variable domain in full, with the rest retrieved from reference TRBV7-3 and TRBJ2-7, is GAGVSQTPSNKVTEKGKYVELRCDPISGHTALYWYRQSLGQGPEFLIYFQGTGAADDSGLPNDRFFAVRPEGSVSTLKIQRTERGDSAVYLCASRQGLAGDEQYFGPGTRLTVT.

The CDR3 protein is CASSYRTHNEQFF. The CDR3 DNA sequence: TGTGCCAGCAGTTACAGGACTCACAATGAGCAGTTCTTC. The chain uses TRBV6-2 or TRBV6-3 and TRBJ2-1, with TRBD2 as a possible D gene (5 bases). Trimming stripped 2 bases from V and 5 bases from J, with 7 bases between. CDR3 length equals 13 residues. Germline V gene lookup returns CDR1 MNHEY and CDR2 SVGEGT.

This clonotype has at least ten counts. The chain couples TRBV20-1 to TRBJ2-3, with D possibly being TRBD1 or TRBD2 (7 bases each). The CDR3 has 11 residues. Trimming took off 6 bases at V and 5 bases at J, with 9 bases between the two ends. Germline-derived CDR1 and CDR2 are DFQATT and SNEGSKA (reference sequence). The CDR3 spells CSARGGDTQYF. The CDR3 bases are TGCAGTGCCAGGGGGGGAGATACGCAGTATTTT.